These T cell receptor beta chains were read from a single sample in a study of response to subunit inactivated influenza vaccine. One entry per CDR3 protein results from TCRdb running MiXCR on the RT-PCR reads. The data contain 650,000 or so distinct CDR3 sequences, 14% of them seen just once; the ten biggest clones take up 7.5% to 8%. Sequencing used PBMCs from blood, obtained around 15 days before vaccination. The receptors stem from a man over 45 who received an inactivated influenza vaccine. The CDR3 runs from the conserved cysteine through the conserved F or W. A D gene is named only where the DNA matches it firmly. Clone size appears in some rows only: once, few, many, or a class for an expanded clone.

V gene	clone size	CDR3 length	D gene	J gene	CDR3 DNA	CDR3 protein
TRBV27	many	14	TRBD1	TRBJ1-5	TGTGCCAGCAGTTTACACAGGGGAGGTCAGCCCCAGCATTTT	CASSLHRGGQPQHF
TRBV29-1	-	13	TRBD2	TRBJ2-7	TGCAGCGTCGGGAGGGCGGGGACCTACGAGCAGTACTTC	CSVGRAGTYEQYF
TRBV6-1	few	12	-	TRBJ1-2	TGTGCCAGCAGAGCAGGGTCGGAGGGCTACACCTTC	CASRAGSEGYTF
TRBV12-3/TRBV12-4	many	12	-	TRBJ1-5	TGTGCCAGCAGTTTCGGGCATCAGCCCCAGCATTTT	CASSFGHQPQHF
TRBV6-2/TRBV6-3	many	13	-	TRBJ1-1	TGTGCCAGCAGCCGTTCCACGAACACTGAAGCTTTCTTT	CASSRSTNTEAFF
TRBV12-3/TRBV12-4	many	14	-	TRBJ2-5	TGTGCCAGCAGTTTATTCCGGGGACAAGAGACCCAGTACTTC	CASSLFRGQETQYF
TRBV12-3/TRBV12-4	-	11	-	TRBJ2-7	TGTGCCAGCAGCGTTTCCTGCGAGCAGTACTTC	CASSVSCEQYF
TRBV12-3/TRBV12-4	many	13	-	TRBJ1-2	TGTGCCAGCAGTTTGACCAGGGTGAAGGGCTACACCTTC	CASSLTRVKGYTF
TRBV6-5	few	16	TRBD2	TRBJ2-1	TGTGCCAGCAGTTACACCCAAGCGGGGGCGTACAATGAGCAGTTCTTC	CASSYTQAGAYNEQFF
TRBV9	-	15	-	TRBJ2-1	TGTGCCAGCAGCGTAGACGGACAGTCCAACAATGAGCAGTTCTTC	CASSVDGQSNNEQFF